The T cell receptor (beta chain) under discussion was sequenced for a study of lymphopenia after photon versus proton radiotherapy. Germline V lookup: CDR1 MDHEN, CDR2 SYDVKM. This CDR3 has 11 amino acids. V was shortened by 2 bases and J by 10 bases, with 6 bases between the two germline ends. Clones were sequenced by immunoSEQ multiplex PCR, and TCRdb holds only the in-frame ones, with some missing. The repertoire has about 68,000 clones, just over 90% of them found once; the top ten carry roughly 2.7%. The origin of this receptor is a woman aged 65 to 85 with pancreatic cancer. The sequencing here drew on peripheral blood, taken from a patient treated with photon-based radiotherapy. The gene calls are TRBV28 and TRBJ2-1; unclear D gene. CDR3: CASSLGIEQFF. DNA for the CDR3: TGTGCCAGCAGTTTAGGGATAGAGCAGTTCTTC.